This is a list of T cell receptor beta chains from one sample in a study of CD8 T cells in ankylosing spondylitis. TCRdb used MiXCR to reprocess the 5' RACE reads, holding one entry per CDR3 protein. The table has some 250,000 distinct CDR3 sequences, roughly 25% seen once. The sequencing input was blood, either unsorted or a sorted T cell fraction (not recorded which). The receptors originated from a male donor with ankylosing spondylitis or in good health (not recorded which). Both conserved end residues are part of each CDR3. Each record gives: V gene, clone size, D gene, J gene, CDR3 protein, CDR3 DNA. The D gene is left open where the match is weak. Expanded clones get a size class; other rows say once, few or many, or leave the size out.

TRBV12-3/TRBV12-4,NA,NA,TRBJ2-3,CASSRQESTDTQYF,TGTGCCAGCAGTCGACAGGAAAGCACAGATACGCAGTATTTT
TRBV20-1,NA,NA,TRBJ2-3,CSARASGGDTDTQYF,TGCAGTGCTAGAGCTTCGGGCGGGGACACAGATACGCAGTATTTT
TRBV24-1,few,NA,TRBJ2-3,CATSDQYTDTQYF,TGTGCCACCAGTGATCAGTACACAGATACGCAGTATTTT
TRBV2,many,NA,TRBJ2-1,CASRVQGQGNEQFF,TGTGCCAGCAGAGTCCAGGGGCAGGGCAATGAGCAGTTCTTC
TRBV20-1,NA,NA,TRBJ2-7,CSARIGLHPISYEQYF,TGCAGTGCTAGGATAGGACTCCACCCGATCTCCTACGAGCAGTACTTC
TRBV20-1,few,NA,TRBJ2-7,CSPLGGRDTYEQYF,TGCAGTCCCTTAGGGGGTCGGGATACCTACGAGCAGTACTTC
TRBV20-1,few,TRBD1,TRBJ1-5,CSASSGTDYQPQHF,TGCAGTGCTTCATCCGGGACAGACTATCAGCCCCAGCATTTT
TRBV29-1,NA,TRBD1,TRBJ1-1,CSVAEGARAFF,TGCAGCGTGGCAGAGGGGGCAAGAGCTTTCTTT
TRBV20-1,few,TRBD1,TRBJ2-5,CSAPLTGEETQYF,TGCAGTGCCCCTCTGACAGGGGAAGAGACCCAGTACTTC
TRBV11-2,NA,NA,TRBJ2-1,CASSLQRWRPSSYNEQFF,TGTGCCAGCAGCTTACAGCGTTGGCGGCCCTCCTCCTACAATGAGCAGTTCTTC
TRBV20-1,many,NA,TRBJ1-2,CSAQPGRQRRCTF,TGCAGTGCGCAGCCGGGACGCCAGCGTAGGTGCACCTTC
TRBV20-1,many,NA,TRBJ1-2,CSARDPTAVYGYTF,TGCAGTGCTAGAGATCCGACAGCCGTCTATGGCTACACCTTC
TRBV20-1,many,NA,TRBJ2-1,CTQVGGEGLNEQFF,TGCACCCAAGTGGGGGGAGAAGGGCTCAATGAGCAGTTCTTC
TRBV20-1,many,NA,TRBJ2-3,CSASRGSGTDTQYF,TGCAGTGCTAGTCGGGGGTCGGGCACAGATACGCAGTATTTT
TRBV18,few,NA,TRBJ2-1,CASSPPRGMGNEQFF,TGTGCCAGCTCACCACCGCGAGGGATGGGGAATGAGCAGTTCTTC
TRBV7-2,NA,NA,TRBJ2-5,CASSPQGTTTSQETQYF,TGTGCCAGCAGCCCACAGGGAACCACCACTTCCCAAGAGACCCAGTACTTC
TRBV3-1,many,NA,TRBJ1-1,CASMDRKNTEAFF,TGTGCCAGCATGGACAGAAAGAACACTGAAGCTTTCTTT
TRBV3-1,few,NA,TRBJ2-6,CASSQWGAGANVLTF,TGTGCCAGCAGCCAATGGGGGGCTGGGGCCAACGTCCTGACTTTC
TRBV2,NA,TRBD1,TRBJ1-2,CASSATDRGDGYTF,TGTGCCAGCAGTGCCACGGACAGGGGCGACGGCTACACCTTC
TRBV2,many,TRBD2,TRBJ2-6,CASIRLAGVSGANVLTF,TGTGCCAGCATCAGACTAGCGGGGGTCTCTGGGGCCAACGTCCTGACTTTC
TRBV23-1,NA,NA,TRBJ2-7,CASSQSIPGTTYEQYF,TGCGCCAGCAGTCAATCGATCCCGGGGACGACCTACGAGCAGTACTTC
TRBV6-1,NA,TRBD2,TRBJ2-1,CASSEANGGARNEQFF,TGTGCCAGCAGTGAAGCAAACGGGGGGGCGAGGAATGAGCAGTTCTTC
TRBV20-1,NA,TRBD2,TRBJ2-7,CRAQGPSGEPYEQYF,TGCAGGGCCCAAGGGCCTAGCGGTGAACCCTACGAGCAGTACTTC
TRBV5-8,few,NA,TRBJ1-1,CASSLIYLNTEAFF,TGTGCCAGCAGCCTGATCTACCTAAACACTGAAGCTTTCTTT
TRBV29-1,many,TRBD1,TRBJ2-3,CSATTGVRLARLYTDTQYF,TGCAGCGCCACTACAGGGGTTCGTTTAGCCCGGCTATACACAGATACGCAGTATTTT
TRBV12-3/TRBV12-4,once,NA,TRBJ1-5,CASNRDSNQPQHF,TGTGCCAGCAACCGGGACAGCAATCAGCCCCAGCATTTT
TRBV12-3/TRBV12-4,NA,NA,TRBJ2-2,CASSFTGWELFF,TGTGCCAGCAGCTTTACCGGGTGGGAGCTGTTTTTT
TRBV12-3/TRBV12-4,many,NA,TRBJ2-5,CASRPTGLGETQYF,TGTGCCAGCAGACCAACAGGTTTAGGGGAGACCCAGTACTTC
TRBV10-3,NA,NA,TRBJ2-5,CAISESSDSQTQYF,TGTGCCATCAGTGAGTCGTCGGACTCCCAAACCCAGTACTTC
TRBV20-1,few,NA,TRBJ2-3,CSARDYNWADTQYF,TGCAGTGCTAGAGACTATAACTGGGCCGATACGCAGTATTTT
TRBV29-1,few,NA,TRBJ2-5,CSVEPYRETETQYF,TGCAGCGTTGAACCATACAGGGAGACGGAGACCCAGTACTTC
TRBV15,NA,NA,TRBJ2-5,CATQGPVQETQYF,TGTGCCACGCAAGGACCCGTCCAAGAGACCCAGTACTTC
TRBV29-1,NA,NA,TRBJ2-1,CSVESRNEQFF,TGCAGCGTTGAATCTAGGAATGAGCAGTTCTTC
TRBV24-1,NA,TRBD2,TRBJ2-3,CATSDPLAGGQQYF,TGTGCCACCAGTGATCCACTAGCGGGGGGGCAGCAGTATTTT
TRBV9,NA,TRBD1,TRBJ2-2,CASSFAGQGDGELFF,TGTGCCAGCAGCTTCGCGGGACAGGGAGACGGGGAGCTGTTTTTT
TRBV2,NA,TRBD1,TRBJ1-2,CARSGTGAGYTF,TGTGCCAGGTCCGGGACAGGGGCCGGCTACACCTTC
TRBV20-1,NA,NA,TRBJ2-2,CSAIPGGPNTGELFF,TGCAGCGCCATCCCCGGGGGACCGAACACCGGGGAGCTGTTTTTT
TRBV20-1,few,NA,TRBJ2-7,CSALTELGYEQYF,TGCAGTGCTCTGACAGAACTTGGCTACGAGCAGTACTTC
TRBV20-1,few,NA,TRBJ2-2,CSASPTADREGPGSCFF,NA
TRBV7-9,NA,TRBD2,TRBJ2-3,CASRGSGGFFDTQYF,TGTGCCAGCAGAGGTAGCGGGGGGTTCTTCGATACGCAGTATTTT
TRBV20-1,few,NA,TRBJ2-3,CSAFRDGAGDTQYF,TGCAGTGCGTTCAGGGACGGAGCGGGAGATACGCAGTATTTT
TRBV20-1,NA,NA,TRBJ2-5,CSARPPRSLGTQYF,TGCAGTGCTCGTCCCCCCAGGTCCTTAGGGACCCAGTACTTC
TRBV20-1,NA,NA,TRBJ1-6,CSARDGGSKDSPLHF,TGCAGTGCTAGAGATGGAGGGAGTAAGGATTCACCCCTCCACTTT
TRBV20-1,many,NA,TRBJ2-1,CSARDGTDIYNEQFF,TGCAGTGCTAGGGACGGGACGGATATTTACAATGAGCAGTTCTTC
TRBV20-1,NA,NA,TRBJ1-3,CSARTESGNTIYF,TGCAGTGCTAGGACAGAATCTGGAAACACCATATATTTT
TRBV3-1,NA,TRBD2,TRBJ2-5,CASSAWGSGGETQYF,TGTGCCAGCAGCGCCTGGGGTAGCGGGGGAGAGACCCAGTACTTC
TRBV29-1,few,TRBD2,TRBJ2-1,CSARDGRLDEQFF,TGCAGCGCCCGGGACGGGAGGTTGGATGAGCAGTTCTTC
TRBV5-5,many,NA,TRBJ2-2,CASSSLEVGELFF,TGTGCCAGCAGCAGCTTGGAGGTCGGGGAGCTGTTTTTT
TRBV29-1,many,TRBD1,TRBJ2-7,CSVRTGFSYEQYF,TGCAGCGTACGGACAGGCTTCTCCTACGAGCAGTACTTC
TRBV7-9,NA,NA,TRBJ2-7,CASSSRGAYEQYF,TGTGCCAGCAGCTCTCGGGGTGCCTACGAGCAGTACTTC
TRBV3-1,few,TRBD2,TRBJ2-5,CASSQGAPRGGKTQYF,TGTGCCAGCAGCCAAGGAGCCCCCCGGGGGGGGAAGACCCAGTACTTC
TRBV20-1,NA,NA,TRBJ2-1,CSARQVANEQFF,TGCAGTGCTAGACAGGTAGCAAATGAGCAGTTCTTC
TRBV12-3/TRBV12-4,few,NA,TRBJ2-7,CASSAGRTFSYEQYF,TGTGCCAGCAGCGCTGGACGGACCTTTTCCTACGAGCAGTACTTC